The 10 T cell receptor beta chains below all came from one sample that was sequenced in a study of response to subunit inactivated influenza vaccine. TCRdb recomputed calls from the RT-PCR reads with MiXCR, one row per CDR3 protein. This table holds hundreds of thousands of distinct CDR3 sequences, approximately 15% found once. The specimen was CD4+ T cells sorted from PBMCs, collected less than 30 months after vaccination. These receptors were obtained from a man in his fifties or sixties who received an inactivated influenza vaccine.

The chain employs TRBV6-2 or TRBV6-3 and TRBJ2-3; D is uncertain. Per the germline V gene, CDR1 is MNHEY and CDR2 is SVGEGT. Trimming cost V 0 bases and J 2 bases, with 9 bases left between them. CDR3 size: 15 residues. The CDR3 region has the DNA TGTGCCAGCAGTTACTCGGTGGCATACACAGATACGCAGTATTTT. This codes for CASSYSVAYTDTQYF.

The rearrangement joins TRBV29-1 to TRBJ2-5, with 9 bases fitting TRBD1. Germline V gene lookup returns CDR1 SQVTM and CDR2 ANQGSEA. After removal of 1 base from V and 7 bases from J, the junction contained 7 bases not matched to a gene. The CDR3 is made up of 14 amino acids. The chain's CDR3 is CSVEGRTGDGTQYF. The CDR3 coding sequence is TGCAGCGTTGAAGGGAGGACAGGGGATGGGACCCAGTACTTC.

The CDR3 here is CSAIPGQDPDTQYF. The CDR3 DNA follows: TGCAGTGCTATCCCGGGACAGGATCCAGATACGCAGTATTTT. The chain couples TRBV20-1 to TRBJ2-3, with TRBD1 matching 8 bases. Germline V gene lookup returns CDR1 DFQATT and CDR2 SNEGSKA (reference sequence). The V segment lost 4 bases and the J segment 4 bases; nucleotides outside the gene matches: 7. The CDR3 totals 14 residues.

This chain connects TRBV7-2 to TRBJ2-3, with 9 bases fitting TRBD1. V gave up 1 base and J gave up 3 bases; unmatched junction bases: 5. The CDR3 length is 16 residues. Germline CDR1 is SGHTA and CDR2 is FQGNSA. CDR3 in amino acids: CASSLVPGQGTDTQYF. Written as DNA, the CDR3 is TGTGCCAGCAGCTTAGTGCCGGGACAGGGTACAGATACGCAGTATTTT.

Of note for this clonotype: The likely explanation is a read error, given a far larger clone one base away. V usage is TRBV7-2 and J usage is TRBJ2-7, with D maybe TRBD1 (5 bases). The CDR3 spans 12 residues. V was shortened by 5 bases and J by 4 bases, with 9 bases between the two germline ends. Germline V gives CDR1 SGHTA, CDR2 FQGNSA. The CDR3 loop is CASSRTRYEQYF. The CDR3 DNA is TGTGCCAGCAGCCGGACACGGTACGAGCAGTACTTC.

This clonotype was picked up a small number of times. CDR3: CASSLGQQNTEAFF. The CDR3 coding sequence is TGTGCCAGCAGCCTCGGACAGCAGAACACTGAAGCTTTCTTT. The chain uses TRBV7-8 and TRBJ1-1, with D perhaps TRBD1 (6 bases). This CDR3 is 14 amino acids long. Germline lookup yields CDR1 SGHVS and CDR2 FQNEAQ. V was shortened by 5 bases and J by 1 base, with 11 bases between the two germline ends.

V usage is TRBV12-3 or TRBV12-4 and J usage is TRBJ1-3, with D unclear. V gave up 6 bases and J gave up 0 bases, with 9 bases separating them. The CDR3 is 14 amino acids. CDR3 nucleotide sequence: TGTGCCAGCAGGTTACAAGGCTCTGGAAACACCATATATTTT. Protein: CASRLQGSGNTIYF.

The rearrangement joins TRBV20-1 to TRBJ2-1; 7 nucleotides align to TRBD2. The V and J ends lost 2 bases and 0 bases, in that order; junction bases with no gene match: 1. This CDR3 contains 14 residues. The germline CDR1 and CDR2 sequences are DFQATT and SNEGSKA (reference sequence). The CDR3 coding sequence is TGCAGTGCTAGACTAGCGGTCTCCTACAATGAGCAGTTCTTC. Its protein is CSARLAVSYNEQFF.

This clonotype was picked up a small number of times. This chain joins TRBV9 and TRBJ1-6, with 9 nucleotides matching TRBD1. This CDR3 has 15 amino acids. Germline trimming cut 4 bases from V and 7 bases from J; bases unmatched to any gene: 6. The V gene's germline CDR1 is SGDLS and CDR2 YYNGEE. The CDR3: CASSLDGQGNSPLHF. CDR3 DNA: TGTGCCAGCAGCCTAGACGGACAGGGGAATTCACCCCTCCACTTT.

This clonotype occurred a few times. V is TRBV6-2 or TRBV6-3 and J is TRBJ2-7; TRBD1 agrees at 7 bases. Trimming at V came to 4 bases and at J to 0 bases, leaving 9 bases not matched to a gene. This CDR3 region has 16 residues. From germline, CDR1 is MNHEY and CDR2 SVGEGT. As DNA, the CDR3 is TGTGCCAGCAGTTCCTACAGGGGCCCCCGCTCCTACGAGCAGTACTTC. Protein: CASSSYRGPRSYEQYF.